A single count supports the clone carrying this T cell receptor (beta chain). Its antigen is as yet unknown. immunoSEQ v3.0 was run at survey level. Samples were sequenced targeting about 40,000-50,000 T-cell genomes each. Repertoires were generated with immunoSEQ multiplex PCR, while TCRdb's copy carries only in-frame clones and drops some. The repertoire holds 22,000 or so clones, with about 87% as singletons. These data originate in a study of long-term antiretroviral therapy in people with HIV. General study findings and limits: The study found that diversity rose after ART but stayed below transplant donor controls.

The clonotype was recovered from a woman between 45 and 65 years old with HIV. This sample comprised unsorted PBMCs, obtained 2.6 years after starting antiretroviral therapy.

The CDR3 is CASSSATGLVTDTQYF. Here the CDR3 DNA reads TGTGCCAGCAGCTCTGCTACGGGACTAGTAACAGATACGCAGTATTTT. The chain has TRBV5-4 and TRBJ2-3; the match to TRBD2 covers 8 bases. Germline-derived CDR1 and CDR2 are SGHNT and YYREEE (reference sequence). The CDR3 covers 16 residues. V shed 3 bases, J shed 3 bases, and the junction held 9 bases outside the gene matches.